This T cell receptor (beta chain) was profiled in a study of cytomegalovirus exposure and HLA in healthy donors. Study as a whole: The roughly 120 validation repertoires, a later analysis reported, used the same platform as the 666 first-cohort repertoires.

Germline V CDR1 and CDR2: SGHVS, FQNEAQ. There are 15 residues in the CDR3. V lost 4 bases to trimming and J lost 0 bases, with 10 bases between them. The table came from immunoSEQ multiplex PCR; TCRdb's copy has only in-frame clones and leaves some out. Of 66,000 or so clones listed, about 97% were seen once; the top ten hold roughly 1.5%. The genes are TRBV7-8 and TRBJ2-1, with D unclear. The sequencing sample was made of PBMCs. The TCR originated in a woman younger than 35 in good health and CMV-seropositive. CDR3 DNA: TGTGCCAGCAGCTCCTCCTTGAGCTCCTACAATGAGCAGTTCTTC. Its translation: CASSSSLSSYNEQFF.